This T cell receptor (beta chain) was sequenced during a study of T cell responses to AZD1222 COVID-19 vaccine. TCRdb keeps only in-frame clones here, not all; method: immunoSEQ multiplex PCR. Here the sample spans roughly 42,000 clones, 88% being singletons. The CDR3 covers 12 residues. After removal of 6 bases from V and 4 bases from J, the junction contained 3 bases not matched to a gene. CDR1 is SQVTM and CDR2 is ANQGSEA in the germline V gene. The source of this sequence is an adult who received the MenACWY meningococcal vaccine as a control. The sequences come from peripheral blood, collected 28 days after the second dose of the MenACWY control vaccine. V gene TRBV29-1 combines with J gene TRBJ1-2; 9 bases align to TRBD1. DNA of the CDR3: TGCAGCGTAAGGACAGGGGCCTATGGCTACACCTTC. This codes for CSVRTGAYGYTF.